What follows are 21 T cell receptor beta chains derived from one specimen sequenced in a study of cytomegalovirus exposure and HLA in healthy donors. In the PCR, 60 Vbeta and 13 Jbeta primers were used. The data were produced by immunoSEQ multiplex PCR, yet TCRdb's version contains in-frame clones alone and is incomplete. This sample has 150,000 to 200,000 clones, with less than 90% found just once. Sequencing used PBMCs. The receptors here all came from a woman between 18 and 30 years old in good health and CMV-seronegative.

This chain joins TRBV5-1 and TRBJ2-5; D unclear. This CDR3 is 13 amino acids long. CDR1 is SGHRS and CDR2 is YFSETQ in the germline V gene. V lost 1 base and J 3 bases, leaving 7 bases between the germline ends. This chain's CDR3 is CASSLLREETQYF. DNA of the CDR3: TGCGCCAGCAGCTTGTTAAGAGAAGAGACCCAGTACTTC.

The gene calls are TRBV7-9 and TRBJ2-3; 10 nucleotides align to TRBD2. The CDR3 length is 16 residues. Germline CDR1 SEHNR, CDR2 FQNEAQ (reference sequence). V lost 5 bases and J lost 4; bases outside the gene matches: 9. CDR3 in DNA: TGTGCCAGCAGCACTACAGCGGGGGGGCCGTCAGATACGCAGTATTTT. This codes for CASSTTAGGPSDTQYF.

The V gene is TRBV7-8, the J gene TRBJ1-1, with 7 bases aligning to TRBD1. This CDR3 is built from 13 residues. Per germline, CDR1 SGHVS and CDR2 FQNEAQ. V dropped 5 bases and J dropped 4; count of bases not matched to a gene: 4. This CDR3 is CASSATGPTEAFF. The CDR3 DNA reads as TGTGCCAGCAGCGCGACAGGGCCCACTGAAGCTTTCTTT.

The V call is TRBV11-2, the J call TRBJ2-7, with TRBD1 as a possible D gene (5 bases). This CDR3 has 14 residues. V was shortened by 1 base and J by 5 bases, with 12 bases between the two germline ends. Germline loops: CDR1 SGHAT, CDR2 FQNNGV. The CDR3 sequence is CASSLVLGDDEQYF. The CDR3 DNA is TGTGCCAGCAGCTTAGTTTTAGGGGATGACGAGCAGTACTTC.

This rearrangement joins TRBV7-9 to TRBJ2-1; 9 bases are a match to TRBD2. The CDR3 contains 13 residues. Per germline, CDR1 SEHNR and CDR2 FQNEAQ (reference sequence). V shed 5 bases, J shed 14 bases, and the junction held 10 bases outside the gene matches. The CDR3, as DNA: TGTGCCAGCAGCACCTTAGCGGGGGTGGACAAGTTCTTC. Translated, it gives CASSTLAGVDKFF.

J is TRBJ2-5 and V is TRBV6-5, with D maybe TRBD1 (6 bases). Matching the DNA end better, TRBJ2-7 makes the J call doubtful. Germline assignment: CDR1 MNHEY and CDR2 SVGAGI. CDR3 length equals 15 residues. CDR3 amino acids: CASTQTHRATYEQYF. Written as DNA, the CDR3 is TGTGCCAGCACCCAAACCCACAGGGCAACCTACGAGCAGTACTTC.

The rearrangement joins TRBV10-3 to TRBJ1-1, with 9 bases that match TRBD1. Germline CDR1 reads ENHRY; CDR2 reads SYGVKD. With V trimmed by 11 bases and J by 3 bases, 25 bases remained unmatched. This CDR3 is 19 amino acids long. CDR3 in amino acids: CASGRDHLQGQGGDTEAFF. CDR3 coding DNA: TGTGCCTCTGGACGGGACCACTTACAGGGACAGGGAGGAGACACTGAAGCTTTCTTT.

V and J are TRBV11-2 and TRBJ1-1; maybe TRBD1 (6 bases). Germline CDR1 SGHAT, CDR2 FQNNGV. Trimming cost V 3 bases and J 2 bases, with 10 bases left between them. This CDR3 has 14 residues. CDR3 loop: CASSFTGYNTEAFF. Written as DNA, the CDR3 is TGTGCCAGCAGCTTCACAGGGTACAACACTGAAGCTTTCTTT.

The chain uses TRBV19 and TRBJ1-6; D is possibly TRBD1 (6 bases). V lost 6 bases and J lost 7, with 16 bases in between. The CDR3 is 15 amino acids. Germline CDR1 LNHDA, CDR2 SQIVND (reference sequence). The CDR3 spells CASRKNYRENSPLHF. Written as DNA, the CDR3 is TGTGCCAGTAGAAAAAACTACAGGGAGAATTCACCCCTCCACTTT. Drawing the rest from reference TRBV19 and TRBJ1-6, the complete variable domain is DGGITQSPKYLFRKEGQNVTLSCEQNLNHDAMYWYRQDPGQGLRLIYYSQIVNDFQKGDIAEGYSVSREKKESFPLTVTSAQKNPTAFYLCASRKNYRENSPLHFGNGTRLTVT.

The V call is TRBV19, the J call TRBJ1-2; 7 bases align to TRBD1. The length of the CDR3 is 15 residues. Germline V gives CDR1 LNHDA, CDR2 SQIVND (reference sequence). The V gene end was trimmed by 6 bases and the J gene end by 2 bases; junction bases not matched to a gene: 9. The CDR3, as DNA: TGTGCCAGTAGAACCCGGACAGGCCCCAACTATGGCTACACCTTC. This codes for CASRTRTGPNYGYTF.

The chain combines TRBV7-9 with TRBJ2-7; 8 bases match TRBD2. The V and J ends lost 1 base and 6 bases, in that order; junction bases with no gene match: 8. The CDR3 has 15 amino acids. Germline lookup yields CDR1 SEHNR and CDR2 FQNEAQ (reference sequence). In nucleotides, the CDR3 is TGTGCCAGCAGCTTAGTGACTAGCGAGGAAGGCGAGCAGTACTTC. It specifies CASSLVTSEEGEQYF.

The chain combines TRBV4-2 with TRBJ2-3, with 9 bases lining up with TRBD1. Germline V gives CDR1 LGHNA, CDR2 YNFKEQ. This CDR3 is 17 amino acids long. V lost 0 bases and J lost 4; bases outside the gene matches: 8. CDR3 sequence reads: CASSQEGDREFPDTQYF. The CDR3 DNA reads TGTGCCAGCAGCCAAGAAGGGGACAGGGAGTTTCCAGATACGCAGTATTTT.

This sequence joins TRBV4-1 and TRBJ1-1; TRBD1 matches 7 bases. The J segment lost 3 bases and the V segment lost 3 bases, leaving 10 bases of the junction unmatched. The CDR3 contains 16 residues. CDR1 is MGHRA, CDR2 YSYEKL, per germline. The chain's CDR3 is CASSQTYRGSDTEAFF. CDR3 DNA sequence: TGCGCCAGCAGCCAGACCTACAGGGGATCGGACACTGAAGCTTTCTTT.

The gene calls are TRBV5-6 and TRBJ2-5, with TRBD2 matching 7 bases. The CDR3 runs to 14 residues. Per germline, CDR1 SGHDT and CDR2 YYEEEE. V shed 2 bases, J shed 2 bases, and the junction held 3 bases outside the gene matches. CDR3 sequence reads: CASSFRGDQETQYF. CDR3 coding DNA: TGTGCCAGCAGCTTTCGGGGGGATCAAGAGACCCAGTACTTC. The whole variable domain, filled in from reference TRBV5-6 and TRBJ2-5, reads DAGVTQSPTHLIKTRGQQVTLRCSPKSGHDTVSWYQQALGQGPQFIFQYYEEEERQRGNFPDRFSGHQFPNYSSELNVNALLLGDSALYLCASSFRGDQETQYFGPGTRLLVL.

This chain links TRBV28 with TRBJ2-3, with 11 nucleotides matching TRBD2. This CDR3 contains 18 residues. Germline-derived CDR1 and CDR2 are MDHEN and SYDVKM. Germline trimming cut 4 bases from V and 1 base from J; bases unmatched to any gene: 10. This CDR3 is CASSSFGLAGGGTDTQYF. The CDR3 DNA reads as TGTGCCAGCAGTTCCTTCGGGCTAGCGGGAGGCGGCACAGATACGCAGTATTTT. Based on the CDR3 plus reference TRBV28 and TRBJ2-3, the full variable domain is DVKVTQSSRYLVKRTGEKVFLECVQDMDHENMFWYRQDPGLGLRLIYFSYDVKMKEKGDIPEGYSVSREKKERFSLILESASTNQTSMYLCASSSFGLAGGGTDTQYFGPGTRLTVL.

This clone has only one observation. The V call is TRBV4-1, the J call TRBJ2-1; no clear D gene. Looked up from germline, CDR1 is MGHRA and CDR2 is YSYEKL. V was shortened by 4 bases and J by 10 bases, with 14 bases between the two germline ends. The CDR3 is 13 amino acids. This CDR3 reads CASSLEVVNEQFF. The DNA for the CDR3 is TGCGCCAGCAGCCTTGAGGTAGTGAACGAGCAGTTCTTC.

CDR3 DNA: TGTGCCACCAGCACGGAACAGGGTGGGAATCAGCCCCAGCATTTT. It codes for CATSTEQGGNQPQHF. The V call is TRBV15, the J call TRBJ1-5; D might be TRBD1 (6 bases). Between the trimmed V and J ends, which lost 4 bases and 4 bases, there was a span of 14 bases. Germline CDR1 is LNHNV and CDR2 is YYDKDF (reference sequence). The CDR3 runs to 15 residues.

This chain joins TRBV7-2 and TRBJ2-3; 10 bases fit TRBD2. J was trimmed by 6 bases and V by 2 bases; bases with no gene match: 5. The germline V gene has CDR1 SGHTA and CDR2 FQGNSA. This CDR3 contains 15 residues. The CDR3 nucleotides read TGTGCCAGCAGCTTACTAGCGGGGGTCCGGGATACGCAGTATTTT. This sequence encodes CASSLLAGVRDTQYF.

This sequence joins TRBV27 and TRBJ2-1; TRBD2 matches 8 bases. Germline V CDR1 and CDR2: MNHEY, SMNVEV (reference sequence). The CDR3 consists of 12 residues. CDR3 amino acids: CAAGEVLDEQFF. The CDR3 nucleotides are TGTGCAGCGGGAGAAGTTTTGGATGAGCAGTTCTTC.

The gene calls are TRBV5-1 and TRBJ2-7; 8 positions match TRBD1. From germline, CDR1 is SGHRS and CDR2 YFSETQ. J lost 0 bases, V lost 4 bases, and 9 bases had no gene match. This CDR3 comprises 16 residues. This CDR3 is CASSRRTGLASYEQYF. CDR3 bases: TGCGCCAGCAGCCGACGGACAGGGCTCGCCTCCTACGAGCAGTACTTC.

The V gene is TRBV19, the J gene TRBJ1-4; D ambiguous. V shed 3 bases and J shed 5 bases, with 4 bases lying between them. The CDR3 contains 12 residues. In germline, CDR1 is LNHDA, CDR2 SQIVND (reference sequence). CDR3 sequence: CASSIQNEKLFF. CDR3 nucleotides: TGTGCCAGTAGTATTCAAAATGAAAAACTGTTTTTT.